This TCR beta chain came from a study of blood T cell repertoires in COVID-19. Study-level background: Samples taken during acute and convalescent COVID-19 were collected in the United States, Italy and Spain. T cells, B-cell-depleted T cells, or PBMCs provided the cDNA or gDNA that served as material.

In germline, CDR1 is LNHDA, CDR2 SQIVND (reference sequence). The CDR3 is 13 residues long. V lost 2 bases to trimming and J lost 7 bases, with 9 bases between them. This table comes from immunoSEQ multiplex PCR, and its TCRdb copy is limited to in-frame clones, with some not included. This sample has under 300,000 clones, with roughly 85% found just once. V is TRBV19 and J is TRBJ2-1; no firm D call. This clonotype was obtained from a woman aged 50 to 65 who had recovered from COVID-19. Material for sequencing was peripheral blood. As DNA, the CDR3 is TGTGCCAGTAGTATACAGGATGGGAATGAGCAGTTCTTC. It yields the protein CASSIQDGNEQFF. The full variable domain, in which reference TRBV19 and TRBJ2-1 provide the parts outside the CDR3, is DGGITQSPKYLFRKEGQNVTLSCEQNLNHDAMYWYRQDPGQGLRLIYYSQIVNDFQKGDIAEGYSVSREKKESFPLTVTSAQKNPTAFYLCASSIQDGNEQFFGPGTRLTVL.